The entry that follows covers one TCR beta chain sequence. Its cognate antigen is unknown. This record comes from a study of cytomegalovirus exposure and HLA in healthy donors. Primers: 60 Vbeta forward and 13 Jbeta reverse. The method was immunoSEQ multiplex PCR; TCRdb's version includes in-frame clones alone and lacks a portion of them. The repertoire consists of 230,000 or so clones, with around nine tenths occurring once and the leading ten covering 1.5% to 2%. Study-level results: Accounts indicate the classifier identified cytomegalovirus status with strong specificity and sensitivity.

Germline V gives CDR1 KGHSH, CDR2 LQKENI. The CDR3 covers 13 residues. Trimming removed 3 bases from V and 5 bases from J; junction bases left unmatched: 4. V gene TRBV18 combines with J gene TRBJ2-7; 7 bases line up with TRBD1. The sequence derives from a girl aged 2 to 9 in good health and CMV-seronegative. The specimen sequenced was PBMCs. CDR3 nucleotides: TGTGCCAGCTCACCGCAGGGGGATAACGAGCAGTACTTC. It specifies CASSPQGDNEQYF.